The 30 T cell receptor beta chains listed next were all sequenced from one sample in a study of blood T cell repertoires in COVID-19. Clones were sequenced by immunoSEQ multiplex PCR, and TCRdb holds only the in-frame ones, with some missing. The table lists around 270,000 clones, 84% of them singletons, with 1.5% to 1.9% in the top ten. Sequencing was carried out using peripheral blood. All receptors derive from a woman between 40 and 55 years old who had recovered from COVID-19.

The chain uses TRBV27 and TRBJ1-3; TRBD1 is a possible D gene (5 bases). V lost 8 bases and J 0 bases, leaving 11 bases between the germline ends. In germline, CDR1 is MNHEY, CDR2 SMNVEV (reference sequence). This CDR3 comprises 14 residues. The DNA of the CDR3 is TGTGCCAGCCGTAGGGGTCTCTCTGGAAACACCATATATTTT. It specifies CASRRGLSGNTIYF.

The chain carries TRBV3-1 (or the pseudogene TRBV3-2) and TRBJ2-7; 8 nucleotides line up with TRBD1. The CDR3 length is 13 residues. Germline V CDR1 and CDR2: LGHDT, YNNKEL (reference sequence). V lost 6 bases and J lost 5; bases outside the gene matches: 6. The CDR3 region has the DNA TGTGCCAGCAGGAGGACAGGGCTCAACGAGCAGTACTTC. It codes for CASRRTGLNEQYF.

This chain uses TRBV3-1 (or the pseudogene TRBV3-2) with TRBJ2-2; 9 bases fit TRBD1. Germline assignment: CDR1 LGHDT and CDR2 YNNKEL (reference sequence). CDR3 length: 16 residues. Trimming at V came to 2 bases and at J to 5 bases, leaving 6 bases not matched to a gene. The CDR3 loop is CASSQTGTGRTGELFF. The CDR3 DNA reads TGTGCCAGCAGCCAAACCGGGACAGGGAGGACCGGGGAGCTGTTTTTT.

The chain couples TRBV18 to TRBJ2-1, with TRBD1 as a possible D gene (6 bases). CDR3 size: 13 residues. Germline V gene lookup returns CDR1 KGHSH and CDR2 LQKENI. V lost 3 bases, J lost 8 bases, and 11 bases lay in between. The CDR3 loop is CASSPGAGDEQFF. CDR3 coding DNA: TGTGCCAGCTCACCCGGGGCAGGGGATGAGCAGTTCTTC.

The genes are TRBV2 and TRBJ1-1; D uncertain. The germline V and J ends were trimmed by 4 bases and 4 bases, with 13 bases remaining between them. CDR1 and CDR2 from the germline V gene are SNHLY and FYNNEI. The CDR3 consists of 14 residues. The CDR3 region is CASSVTSRGTEAFF. The CDR3 DNA follows: TGTGCCAGCAGTGTTACGTCTCGGGGCACTGAAGCTTTCTTT.

In regard to this clone: Additional DNA sequences in this sample encode the identical CDR3. This rearrangement joins TRBV5-1 to TRBJ1-1; D remains ambiguous. Between the trimmed V and J ends, which lost 0 bases and 2 bases, there was a span of 8 bases. CDR1 is SGHRS, CDR2 YFSETQ, per germline. The CDR3 length is 14 residues. CDR3 loop: CASSLVGLNTEAFF. The CDR3 nucleotides read TGCGCCAGCAGCTTGGTTGGACTAAACACTGAAGCTTTCTTT. The whole variable domain, remainder taken from reference TRBV5-1 and TRBJ1-1, is KAGVTQTPRYLIKTRGQQVTLSCSPISGHRSVSWYQQTPGQGLQFLFEYFSETQRNKGNFPGRFSGRQFSNSRSEMNVSTLELGDSALYLCASSLVGLNTEAFFGQGTRLTVV.

The chain combines TRBV12-3 or TRBV12-4 with TRBJ2-7; possibly TRBD2 for D (5 bases). V lost 4 bases, J lost 7 bases, and 11 bases lay in between. The CDR3 runs 12 residues. The chain's CDR3 is CASSYPRREQYF. The CDR3 DNA reads as TGTGCCAGCAGTTACCCCCGGAGGGAGCAGTACTTC.

The rearrangement joins TRBV11-2 to TRBJ2-7; TRBD1 agrees at 7 bases. Trimming cost V 1 base and J 3 bases; bases outside gene matches: 9. Germline CDR1 and CDR2: SGHAT and FQNNGV. The CDR3 covers 16 residues. The CDR3 region has the DNA TGTGCCAGCAGCTTAGGACGGACAGGAATTATCTACGAGCAGTACTTC. Protein: CASSLGRTGIIYEQYF.

The gene calls are TRBV30 and TRBJ1-3, with TRBD1 as a possible D gene (6 bases). V was trimmed by 3 bases and J by 3 bases, leaving 12 bases between them. Germline V gene lookup returns CDR1 GTSNPN and CDR2 SVGIG (reference sequence). The CDR3 is 14 amino acids. CDR3 sequence: CAWSIQGIGNTIYF. CDR3 nucleotide sequence: TGTGCCTGGAGCATACAGGGTATTGGAAACACCATATATTTT.

V and J are TRBV12-3 or TRBV12-4 and TRBJ1-1, with D hard to call. The CDR3 contains 13 residues. Trimming removed 3 bases at V and 4 bases at J, with 9 bases between. CDR3 in amino acids: CASSFPGITEAFF. The CDR3 region has the DNA TGTGCCAGCAGTTTCCCGGGGATCACTGAAGCTTTCTTT.

This chain links TRBV10-3 with TRBJ2-7; tentative D call: TRBD2 (5 bases). V was trimmed by 3 bases and J by 3 bases, leaving 9 bases between them. CDR1 is ENHRY, CDR2 SYGVKD, per germline. This CDR3 spans 13 amino acids. The CDR3 bases are TGTGCCATCAGTGACGAGGGTCGCTACGAGCAGTACTTC. This codes for CAISDEGRYEQYF.

The rearrangement uses TRBV7-9 and TRBJ2-2; D might be TRBD1 (6 bases). The germline V gene encodes CDR1 SEHNR and CDR2 FQNEAQ (reference sequence). Trimming pared 5 bases from V and 1 base from J, leaving 17 bases between. The CDR3 runs 17 residues. Here the CDR3 DNA reads TGTGCCAGCAGCCGGGACATTTATGGGGAGAACACCGGGGAGCTGTTTTTT. Translating gives CASSRDIYGENTGELFF. Complete variable domain (other parts from reference TRBV7-9 and TRBJ2-2): DTGVSQNPRHKITKRGQNVTFRCDPISEHNRLYWYRQTLGQGPEFLTYFQNEAQLEKSRLLSDRFSAERPKGSFSTLEIQRTEQGDSAMYLCASSRDIYGENTGELFFGEGSRLTVL.

This rearrangement joins TRBV11-2 to TRBJ2-7; D remains unclear. V lost 3 bases and J 3 bases, leaving 15 bases between the germline ends. The germline gives CDR1 SGHAT, CDR2 FQNNGV. The CDR3 totals 15 residues. CDR3 in DNA: TGTGCCAGCAGCTTCGGATCGGGTGGGTTCTACGAGCAGTACTTC. This codes for CASSFGSGGFYEQYF.

V usage is TRBV5-1 and J usage is TRBJ2-1, with 9 bases lining up with TRBD1. Germline lookup yields CDR1 SGHRS and CDR2 YFSETQ. With V trimmed by 4 bases and J by 8 bases, 7 bases remained unmatched. The CDR3 sequence is 14 residues long. Here the CDR3 reads CASSQDRGGDEQFF. In DNA, the CDR3 is TGCGCCAGCAGCCAGGACAGGGGAGGGGATGAGCAGTTCTTC.

The chain recombines TRBV5-4 with TRBJ1-1; perhaps TRBD1 as D (5 bases). The V and J ends lost 6 bases and 5 bases respectively, with 17 bases between them. Germline CDR1 and CDR2: SGHNT and YYREEE (reference sequence). The CDR3 sequence is 14 residues long. CDR3 loop: CASTDLTRGTEAFF. The CDR3 region has the DNA TGTGCCAGCACCGACCTGACACGGGGGACTGAAGCTTTCTTT.

The chain combines TRBV13 with TRBJ2-7; D is perhaps TRBD2 (7 bases). V was trimmed by 3 bases and J by 1 base, leaving 13 bases between them. The CDR3 sequence is 15 residues long. Per the germline V gene, CDR1 is PRHDT and CDR2 is FYEKMQ (reference sequence). The CDR3 protein is CASSLGGADSYEQYF. CDR3 sequence (DNA): TGTGCCAGCAGCTTGGGGGGGGCAGATTCCTACGAGCAGTACTTC.

V is TRBV5-4 and J is TRBJ1-4; 9 positions match TRBD1. Germline trimming cut 4 bases from V and 9 bases from J; bases unmatched to any gene: 22. The CDR3 consists of 19 residues. Germline assignment: CDR1 SGHNT and CDR2 YYREEE (reference sequence). CDR3 nucleotide sequence: TGTGCCAGCAGCCGATGGACAGGGGCCGGCCCGAAGGAGGTGAAAAAACTGTTTTTT. It yields the protein CASSRWTGAGPKEVKKLFF.

This sequence joins TRBV5-6 and TRBJ1-2; TRBD1 matches 8 bases. The CDR3 runs to 15 residues. CDR1 and CDR2 (germline): SGHDT, YYEEEE. J lost 4 bases, V lost 3 bases, and 8 bases had no gene match. The CDR3 DNA reads as TGTGCCAGCAGCTGGCAGGGGGCGGTTGGCTATGGCTACACCTTC. It codes for CASSWQGAVGYGYTF. Full variable domain (outside the CDR3, taken from reference TRBV5-6 and TRBJ1-2): DAGVTQSPTHLIKTRGQQVTLRCSPKSGHDTVSWYQQALGQGPQFIFQYYEEEERQRGNFPDRFSGHQFPNYSSELNVNALLLGDSALYLCASSWQGAVGYGYTFGSGTRLTVV.

This clone is a singleton in its sample. The chain is built from TRBV5-4 and TRBJ2-2, with TRBD1 matching over 7 bases. With 5 bases clipped from V and 0 bases from J, the junction kept 4 bases outside the gene matches. From germline, CDR1 is SGHNT and CDR2 YYREEE (reference sequence). The CDR3 is 15 amino acids. The CDR3: CASRSQGANTGELFF. CDR3 DNA sequence: TGTGCCAGCAGATCCCAGGGGGCGAACACCGGGGAGCTGTTTTTT.

V gene TRBV5-1 combines with J gene TRBJ1-1, with 11 bases aligning to TRBD1. The CDR3 has 16 amino acids. Germline trimming cut 4 bases from V and 7 bases from J; bases unmatched to any gene: 12. Germline loops: CDR1 SGHRS, CDR2 YFSETQ. CDR3 DNA sequence: TGCGCCAGCAGCCCAGGACAGGGGGCGCGGTATGATGAAGCTTTCTTT. As protein: CASSPGQGARYDEAFF.

This rearrangement joins TRBV15 to TRBJ1-4, with 8 nucleotides matching TRBD1. The CDR3 runs 15 residues. V lost 3 bases to trimming and J lost 5 bases; unmatched junction nucleotides: 5. The germline gives CDR1 LNHNV, CDR2 YYDKDF (reference sequence). The CDR3 region is CATSRGQVLNEKLFF. The DNA for the CDR3 is TGTGCCACCAGCAGGGGACAGGTATTAAATGAAAAACTGTTTTTT.

With respect to this clone: Other DNA sequences within the sample encode an identical CDR3. This chain uses TRBV19 with TRBJ2-1; 10 bases map to TRBD2. This CDR3 has 15 residues. Trimming took 7 bases from V and 2 from J; bases not matched to a gene: 5. Germline CDR1 reads LNHDA; CDR2 reads SQIVND (reference sequence). This CDR3 reads CASTPAGGAYNEQFF. The CDR3 DNA follows: TGTGCCAGTACACCAGCGGGGGGGGCCTACAATGAGCAGTTCTTC. The full variable domain, with the rest looked up from reference TRBV19 and TRBJ2-1, is DGGITQSPKYLFRKEGQNVTLSCEQNLNHDAMYWYRQDPGQGLRLIYYSQIVNDFQKGDIAEGYSVSREKKESFPLTVTSAQKNPTAFYLCASTPAGGAYNEQFFGPGTRLTVL.

For the CDR3, the DNA is TGTGCCAGCAGAACCCAGAGCGGGGCCCGGCGGTACGAGCAGTTCTTC. Its translation is CASRTQSGARRYEQFF. The chain recombines TRBV7-2 with TRBJ2-1, with TRBD2 matching over 7 bases. The V segment lost 6 bases and the J segment 10 bases; nucleotides outside the gene matches: 18. The CDR3 spans 16 residues. Germline CDR1 reads SGHTA; CDR2 reads FQGNSA.

This chain's CDR3 is CASSLYATGHYNSPLHF. The CDR3 nucleotides are TGTGCCAGCAGCTTGTACGCCACAGGACATTATAATTCACCCCTCCACTTT. This chain joins TRBV5-6 and TRBJ1-6; D is possibly TRBD1 (5 bases). Trimming took off 1 base at V and 4 bases at J, with 15 bases between the two ends. This CDR3 spans 17 amino acids. Germline values: CDR1 SGHDT, CDR2 YYEEEE.

CDR3 sequence (DNA): TGTGCCAGCTCACCACTAGGGACTAGCAACGTACGCTACGAGCAGTACTTC. It codes for CASSPLGTSNVRYEQYF. V and J are TRBV18 and TRBJ2-7, with 9 bases identical to TRBD2. Germline V CDR1 and CDR2: KGHSH, LQKENI. There are 17 residues in the CDR3. After removal of 1 base from V and 3 bases from J, the junction contained 10 bases not matched to a gene.

The chain carries TRBV2 and TRBJ1-3, with 10 positions matching TRBD1. CDR3 size: 13 residues. Germline V gene data show CDR1 as SNHLY and CDR2 as FYNNEI. The trim removed 4 bases at V and 7 bases at J, leaving 1 base unmatched. CDR3 DNA: TGTGCCAGCAGTGGACAGGGGGCCAACACCATATATTTT. Encoded protein: CASSGQGANTIYF.

The V gene is TRBV13, the J gene TRBJ1-3, with 7 bases that match TRBD1. The CDR3 length is 14 residues. Germline CDR1 PRHDT, CDR2 FYEKMQ (reference sequence). With 5 bases clipped from V and 5 bases from J, the junction kept 6 bases outside the gene matches. The CDR3 reads CASSQGQRRNTIYF. The CDR3 bases are TGTGCCAGCAGCCAGGGACAGAGAAGAAACACCATATATTTT. Full variable domain (outside the CDR3, taken from reference TRBV13 and TRBJ1-3): AAGVIQSPRHLIKEKRETATLKCYPIPRHDTVYWYQQGPGQDPQFLISFYEKMQSDKGSIPDRFSAQQFSDYHSELNMSSLELGDSALYFCASSQGQRRNTIYFGEGSWLTVV.

V gene TRBV7-9 combines with J gene TRBJ2-2, with 9 nucleotides matching TRBD1. Trimming cost V 5 bases and J 2 bases; bases outside gene matches: 6. This CDR3 is 16 amino acids long. Germline V CDR1 and CDR2: SEHNR, FQNEAQ (reference sequence). The CDR3 region is CASSTLTGGNTGELFF. The CDR3 nucleotides read TGTGCCAGCAGCACCCTGACAGGGGGTAACACCGGGGAGCTGTTTTTT.

V is TRBV19 and J is TRBJ2-5, with TRBD2 matching over 10 bases. Trimming removed 2 bases from V and 4 bases from J; junction bases left unmatched: 4. The CDR3 length is 15 residues. Per the germline V gene, CDR1 is LNHDA and CDR2 is SQIVND (reference sequence). The CDR3 region is CASSILAGVIETQYF. For the CDR3, the DNA is TGTGCCAGTAGTATACTAGCGGGGGTAATAGAGACCCAGTACTTC. Together with reference TRBV19 and TRBJ2-5, the CDR3 gives the full variable domain: DGGITQSPKYLFRKEGQNVTLSCEQNLNHDAMYWYRQDPGQGLRLIYYSQIVNDFQKGDIAEGYSVSREKKESFPLTVTSAQKNPTAFYLCASSILAGVIETQYFGPGTRLLVL.

This CDR3 reads CASSQENQGADTF. The CDR3 nucleotides read TGTGCCAGCAGCCAAGAGAATCAGGGGGCAGACACCTTC. The chain couples TRBV3-1 (or the pseudogene TRBV3-2) to TRBJ1-2, with TRBD1 matching 8 bases. The CDR3 has 13 residues. The ends lost 0 bases at V and 12 bases at J; junction bases unmatched: 6. Germline values: CDR1 LGHDT, CDR2 YNNKEL (reference sequence).